The 12 T cell receptor beta chains below all came from one sample that was sequenced in a study of shared clonotypes between healthy human individuals. TCRdb keeps only in-frame clones here, not all; method: immunoSEQ multiplex PCR. The sample contains about 2.1 million clones, approximately 94% of which appear only once. Terminally differentiated effector memory CD45RA+ cells were left out of the naive CD8 fraction, which was CD45RO-negative and positively selected for CCR7. The sequenced sample consisted of naive CD8+ T cells from PBMCs. Receptors were obtained from a man younger than 35 in good health. Some clones in this sample may be carry-over from other donors' samples.

The gene calls are TRBV4-3 and TRBJ1-1; 10 positions match TRBD1. The CDR3 extends over 15 amino acids. Losses at the gene ends were 2 bases for V and 6 bases for J; bases not matched to a gene: 6. CDR1 is LGHNA and CDR2 is YSLEER in the germline V gene. CDR3 sequence reads: CASSQLGTGVPEAFF. Written as DNA, the CDR3 is TGCGCCAGCAGCCAATTGGGGACAGGGGTCCCTGAAGCTTTCTTT.

The chain recombines TRBV14 with TRBJ2-3; D gene ambiguous. Germline CDR1 reads SGHDN; CDR2 reads FVKESK. V was cut by 0 bases and J by 6 bases, with 10 bases left in between. The CDR3 consists of 14 residues. The CDR3 spells CASSQEQFWDTQYF. The CDR3 bases are TGTGCCAGCAGCCAAGAGCAGTTTTGGGATACGCAGTATTTT.

This clone showed up just once. This CDR3 reads CASRQEPYGYTF. DNA for the CDR3: TGCGCCAGCAGACAGGAACCTTATGGCTACACCTTC. The chain couples TRBV5-1 to TRBJ1-2; possibly TRBD1 for D (5 bases). CDR3 length: 12 residues. Trimming took off 5 bases at V and 5 bases at J, with 10 bases between the two ends. Per the germline V gene, CDR1 is SGHRS and CDR2 is YFSETQ.

On this clone: Other DNA sequences in the same sample also yield this CDR3. The rearrangement joins TRBV9 to TRBJ1-4, with no clear D. Trimming took 0 bases from V and 5 from J, leaving 8 bases between them. The germline CDR1 and CDR2 sequences are SGDLS and YYNGEE. The CDR3 consists of 14 residues. The CDR3 DNA follows: TGTGCCAGCAGCGTAGGGACGGGAAATGAAAAACTGTTTTTT. It translates to CASSVGTGNEKLFF.

The chain couples TRBV28 to TRBJ2-1; 11 nucleotides agree with TRBD2. Germline loops: CDR1 MDHEN, CDR2 SYDVKM. There are 16 residues in the CDR3. After removal of 4 bases from V and 5 bases from J, the junction contained 7 bases not matched to a gene. The CDR3 bases are TGTGCCAGCAGTTCGATTCTAGCGGGAGGCCACAATGAGCAGTTCTTC. It yields the protein CASSSILAGGHNEQFF.

The chain carries TRBV5-5 and TRBJ2-7, with D perhaps being TRBD1 or TRBD2 (5 bases each). The germline V gene encodes CDR1 SGHKS and CDR2 YYEKEE (reference sequence). This CDR3 region has 15 residues. V lost 3 bases and J lost 2, with 15 bases in between. CDR3 DNA sequence: TGTGCCAGCAGCTCCTTAAGGGACGGAGCCTACGAGCAGTACTTC. Its translation: CASSSLRDGAYEQYF.

The V call is TRBV18, the J call TRBJ2-7, with D perhaps TRBD1 (6 bases). Germline loops: CDR1 KGHSH, CDR2 LQKENI. The CDR3 has 14 amino acids. The V gene lost 6 bases and the J gene lost 6 bases, with 18 bases spanning the gap. CDR3: CASSPPEAGVEQYF. CDR3 DNA sequence: TGTGCCAGCTCGCCCCCAGAGGCAGGGGTCGAGCAGTACTTC.

This clone was recorded once. This chain links TRBV18 with TRBJ2-1; 11 nucleotides align to TRBD2. This CDR3 is 19 amino acids long. V gave up 1 base and J gave up 7 bases; unmatched junction bases: 15. Germline V lookup: CDR1 KGHSH, CDR2 LQKENI. The CDR3 spells CASSPRSTSGSALGNEQFF. The CDR3, as DNA: TGTGCCAGCTCACCACGGAGTACTAGCGGGAGTGCTCTAGGTAATGAGCAGTTCTTC.

The rearrangement links TRBV27 to TRBJ2-7; a possible D gene is TRBD1 (5 bases). Germline V gene lookup returns CDR1 MNHEY and CDR2 SMNVEV (reference sequence). This CDR3 contains 13 residues. The V end was cut by 7 bases, the J end by 0 bases, with 10 bases between. CDR3 amino acids: CASTSDNSYEQYF. CDR3 coding DNA: TGTGCCAGCACCTCGGACAACTCCTACGAGCAGTACTTC.

The gene calls are TRBV11-2 and TRBJ1-1; D is uncertain. The CDR3 spans 14 residues. The V gene's germline CDR1 is SGHAT and CDR2 FQNNGV. Trimming shortened V by 1 base and J by 5 bases, and 11 bases separated the two germline ends. The chain's CDR3 is CASSLGRRGTEAFF. The CDR3 bases are TGTGCCAGCAGCTTAGGTCGGCGAGGTACTGAAGCTTTCTTT.

J is TRBJ2-2 and V is TRBV12-5, with 13 bases aligning to TRBD2. J was trimmed by 6 bases and V by 2 bases; bases with no gene match: 6. Germline V gene lookup returns CDR1 LGHNT and CDR2 FRNRAP. The CDR3 consists of 17 residues. The CDR3 here is CASGLLPTSGRSGELFF. CDR3 nucleotides: TGTGCTAGTGGTTTGTTACCGACTAGCGGGAGGTCCGGGGAGCTGTTTTTT.

This chain links TRBV19 with TRBJ2-2, with D tentatively TRBD1 or TRBD2 (6 bases each). Germline assignment: CDR1 LNHDA and CDR2 SQIVND (reference sequence). This CDR3 has 14 amino acids. Trimming removed 7 bases from V and 4 bases from J, with 13 bases in between. The CDR3 protein is CASTDRGVTGELFF. CDR3 nucleotides: TGTGCCAGTACCGATAGGGGGGTCACCGGGGAGCTGTTTTTT.